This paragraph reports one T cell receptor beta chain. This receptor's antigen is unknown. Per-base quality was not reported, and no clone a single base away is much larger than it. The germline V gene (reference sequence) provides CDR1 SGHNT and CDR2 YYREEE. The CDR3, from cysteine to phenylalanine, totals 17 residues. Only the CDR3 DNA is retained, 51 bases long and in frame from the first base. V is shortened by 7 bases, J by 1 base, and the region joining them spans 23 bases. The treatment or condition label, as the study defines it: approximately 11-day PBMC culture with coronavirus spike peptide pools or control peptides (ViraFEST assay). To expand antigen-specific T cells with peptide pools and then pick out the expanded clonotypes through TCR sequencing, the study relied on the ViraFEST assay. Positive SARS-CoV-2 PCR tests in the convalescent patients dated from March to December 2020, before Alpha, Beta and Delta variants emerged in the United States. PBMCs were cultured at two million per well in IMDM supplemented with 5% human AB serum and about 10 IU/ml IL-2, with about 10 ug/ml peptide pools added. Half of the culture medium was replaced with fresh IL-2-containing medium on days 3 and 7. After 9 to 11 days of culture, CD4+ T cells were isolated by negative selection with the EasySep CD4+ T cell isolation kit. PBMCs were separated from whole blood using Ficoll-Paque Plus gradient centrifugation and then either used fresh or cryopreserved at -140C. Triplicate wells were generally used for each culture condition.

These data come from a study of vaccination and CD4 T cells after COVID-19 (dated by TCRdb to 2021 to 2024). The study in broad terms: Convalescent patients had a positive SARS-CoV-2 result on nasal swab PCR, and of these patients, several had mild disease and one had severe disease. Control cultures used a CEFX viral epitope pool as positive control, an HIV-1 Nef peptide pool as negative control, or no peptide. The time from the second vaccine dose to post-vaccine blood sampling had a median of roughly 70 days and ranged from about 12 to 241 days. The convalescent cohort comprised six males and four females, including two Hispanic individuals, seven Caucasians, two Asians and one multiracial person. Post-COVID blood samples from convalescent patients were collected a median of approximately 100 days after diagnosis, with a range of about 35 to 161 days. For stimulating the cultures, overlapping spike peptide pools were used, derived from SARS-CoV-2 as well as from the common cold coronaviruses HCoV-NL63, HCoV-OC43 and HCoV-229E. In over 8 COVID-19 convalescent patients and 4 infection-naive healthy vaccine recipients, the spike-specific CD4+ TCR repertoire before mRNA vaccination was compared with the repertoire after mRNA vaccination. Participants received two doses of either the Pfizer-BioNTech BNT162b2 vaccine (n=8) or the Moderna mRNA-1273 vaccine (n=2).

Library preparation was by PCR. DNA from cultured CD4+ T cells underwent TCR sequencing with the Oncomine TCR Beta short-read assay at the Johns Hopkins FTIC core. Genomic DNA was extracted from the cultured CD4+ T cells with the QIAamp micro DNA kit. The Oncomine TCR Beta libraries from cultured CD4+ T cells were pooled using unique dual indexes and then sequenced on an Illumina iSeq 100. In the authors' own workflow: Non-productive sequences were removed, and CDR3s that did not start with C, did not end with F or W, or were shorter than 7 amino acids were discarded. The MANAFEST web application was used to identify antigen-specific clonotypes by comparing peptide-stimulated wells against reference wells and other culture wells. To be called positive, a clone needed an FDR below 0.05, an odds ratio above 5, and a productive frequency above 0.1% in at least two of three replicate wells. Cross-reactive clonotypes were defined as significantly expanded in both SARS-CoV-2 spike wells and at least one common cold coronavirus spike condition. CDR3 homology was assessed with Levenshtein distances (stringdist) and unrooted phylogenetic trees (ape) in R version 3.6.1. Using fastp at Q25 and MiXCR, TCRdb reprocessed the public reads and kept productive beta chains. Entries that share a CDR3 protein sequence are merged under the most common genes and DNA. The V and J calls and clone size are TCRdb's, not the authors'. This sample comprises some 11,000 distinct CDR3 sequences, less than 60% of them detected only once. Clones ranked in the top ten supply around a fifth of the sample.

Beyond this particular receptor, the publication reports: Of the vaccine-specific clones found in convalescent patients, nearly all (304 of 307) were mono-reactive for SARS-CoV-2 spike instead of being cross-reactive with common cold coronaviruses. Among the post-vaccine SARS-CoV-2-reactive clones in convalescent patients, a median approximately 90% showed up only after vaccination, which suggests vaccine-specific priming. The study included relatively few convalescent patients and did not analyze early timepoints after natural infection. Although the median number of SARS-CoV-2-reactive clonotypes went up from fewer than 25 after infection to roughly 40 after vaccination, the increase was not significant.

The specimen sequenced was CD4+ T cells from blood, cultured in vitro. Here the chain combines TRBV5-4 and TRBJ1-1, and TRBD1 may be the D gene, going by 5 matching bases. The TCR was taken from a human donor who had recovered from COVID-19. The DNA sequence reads TGTGCCAGCCAAACCGGGGGGAGTGAGGGGCGGAACACTGAAGCTTTCTTT. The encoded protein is CASQTGGSEGRNTEAFF.